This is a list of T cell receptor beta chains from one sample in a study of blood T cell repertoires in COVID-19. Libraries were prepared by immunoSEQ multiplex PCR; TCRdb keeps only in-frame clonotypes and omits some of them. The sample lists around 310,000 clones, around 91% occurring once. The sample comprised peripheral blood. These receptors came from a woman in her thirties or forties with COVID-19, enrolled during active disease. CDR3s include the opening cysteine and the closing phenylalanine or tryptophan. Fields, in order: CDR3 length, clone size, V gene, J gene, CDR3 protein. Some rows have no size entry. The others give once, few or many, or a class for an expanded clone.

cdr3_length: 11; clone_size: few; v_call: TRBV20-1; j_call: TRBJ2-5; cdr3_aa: CSARPLETQYF
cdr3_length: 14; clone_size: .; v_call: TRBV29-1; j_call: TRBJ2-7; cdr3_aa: CSVGGRGRTYEQYF
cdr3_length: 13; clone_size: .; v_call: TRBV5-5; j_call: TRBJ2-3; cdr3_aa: CASSLDRTDTQYF
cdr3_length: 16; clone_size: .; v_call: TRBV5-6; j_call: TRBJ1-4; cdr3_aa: CASLRKGQGSNEKLFF
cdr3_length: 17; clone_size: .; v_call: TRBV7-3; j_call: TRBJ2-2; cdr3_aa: CASSLTRDRGLNGELFF
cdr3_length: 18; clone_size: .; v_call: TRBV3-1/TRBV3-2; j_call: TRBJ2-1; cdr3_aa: CASSQGTKAGTGYNEQFF
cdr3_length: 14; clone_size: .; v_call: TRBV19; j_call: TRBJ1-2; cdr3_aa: CASSPDRGDYGYTF
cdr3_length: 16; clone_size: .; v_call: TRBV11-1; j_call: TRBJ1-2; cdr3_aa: CASRRTRGQGSYGYTF
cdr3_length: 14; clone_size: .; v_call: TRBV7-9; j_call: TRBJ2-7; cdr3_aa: CASSFSRVQGEQYF
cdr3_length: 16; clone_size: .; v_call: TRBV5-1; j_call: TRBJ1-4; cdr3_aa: CASSLIGRQGDEKLFF
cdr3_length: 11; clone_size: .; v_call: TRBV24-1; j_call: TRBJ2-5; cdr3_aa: CATSVLETQYF
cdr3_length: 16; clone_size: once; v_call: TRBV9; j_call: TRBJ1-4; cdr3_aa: CASTDRGPRGNEKLFF
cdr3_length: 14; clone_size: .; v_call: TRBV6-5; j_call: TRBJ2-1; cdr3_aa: CASPAGASINEQFF
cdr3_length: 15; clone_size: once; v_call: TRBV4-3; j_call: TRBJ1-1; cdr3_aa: CASSQDLPSTPEAFF
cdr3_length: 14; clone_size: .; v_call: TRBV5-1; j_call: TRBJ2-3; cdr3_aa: CASSRVSLSDTQYF
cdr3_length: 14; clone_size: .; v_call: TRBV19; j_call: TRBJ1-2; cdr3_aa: CASSAGDLDYGYTF
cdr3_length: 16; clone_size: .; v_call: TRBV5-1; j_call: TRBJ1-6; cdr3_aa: CASRDPGQGNGSPLHF
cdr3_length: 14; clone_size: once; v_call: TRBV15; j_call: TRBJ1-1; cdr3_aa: CATSREGGGTEAFF
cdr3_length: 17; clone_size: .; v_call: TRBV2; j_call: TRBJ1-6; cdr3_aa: CASSALGTGPTGSPLHF
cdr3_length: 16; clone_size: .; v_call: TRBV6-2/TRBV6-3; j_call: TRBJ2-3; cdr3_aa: CASSYSKGSGTDTQYF
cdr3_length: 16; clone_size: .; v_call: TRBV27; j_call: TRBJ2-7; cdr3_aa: CASSFRTGGYSYEQYF
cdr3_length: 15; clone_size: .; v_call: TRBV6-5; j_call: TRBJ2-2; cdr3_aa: CASSYRTGNTGELFF
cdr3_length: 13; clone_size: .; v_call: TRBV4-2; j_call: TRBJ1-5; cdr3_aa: CASSQAVVQPQHF
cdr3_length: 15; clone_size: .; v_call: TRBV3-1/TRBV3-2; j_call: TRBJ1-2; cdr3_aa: CASRLRQASNYGYTF
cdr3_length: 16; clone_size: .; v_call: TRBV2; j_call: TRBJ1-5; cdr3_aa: CASSEGQGINNQPQHF
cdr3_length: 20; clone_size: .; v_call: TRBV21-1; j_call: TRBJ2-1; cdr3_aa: CASSKGGTGAEKLAEWEQFF
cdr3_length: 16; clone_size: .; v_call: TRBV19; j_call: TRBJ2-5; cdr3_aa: CASSIVGGRPQETQYF
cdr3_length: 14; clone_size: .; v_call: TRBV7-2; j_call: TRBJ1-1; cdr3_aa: CASSLEAQGSEAFF
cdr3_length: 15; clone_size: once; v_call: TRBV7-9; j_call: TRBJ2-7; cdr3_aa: CASSGGTGAIYEQYF
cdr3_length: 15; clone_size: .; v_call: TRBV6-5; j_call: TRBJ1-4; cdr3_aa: CASRQSGTPNEKLFF
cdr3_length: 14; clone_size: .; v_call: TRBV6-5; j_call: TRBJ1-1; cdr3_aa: CASSYNSDPSEAFF